These 18 T cell receptor beta chains share one sample of origin, sequenced in a study of blood T cell repertoires in COVID-19. Generated by immunoSEQ multiplex PCR, the TCRdb table keeps only in-frame clones and is missing some. This sample has tens of thousands of clones, with roughly 80% found just once. The sequencing sample was made of peripheral blood. These receptors originate from a man between 65 and 85 years old with acute or convalescent COVID-19.

The chain is built from TRBV6-1 and TRBJ2-7, with D hard to call. Trimming shortened V by 2 bases and J by 0 bases, and 20 bases separated the two germline ends. The CDR3 has 18 amino acids. The germline CDR1 and CDR2 sequences are MNHNS and SASEGT. DNA for the CDR3: TGTGCCAGCAGTGAACGGATTTCACAGTCCCTTAACTCCTACGAGCAGTACTTC. Translation gives CASSERISQSLNSYEQYF.

This rearrangement joins TRBV28 to TRBJ2-5; D is possibly TRBD1 (6 bases). The CDR3 is made up of 14 amino acids. V dropped 4 bases and J dropped 3 bases, with 12 bases sitting between them. In germline, CDR1 is MDHEN, CDR2 SYDVKM. CDR3 protein: CASSSKDREETQYF. CDR3 nucleotide sequence: TGTGCCAGCAGTTCCAAGGACAGAGAAGAGACCCAGTACTTC.

This sequence joins TRBV5-4 and TRBJ2-1; 7 bases align to TRBD1. The CDR3 spans 14 residues. V was pared by 7 bases and J by 4 bases, with 8 bases of the junction left unmatched. Germline assignment: CDR1 SGHNT and CDR2 YYREEE (reference sequence). The CDR3 loop reads CASGDRAQYNEQFF. In nucleotides, the CDR3 is TGTGCCAGCGGCGACAGGGCCCAATACAATGAGCAGTTCTTC.

The chain carries TRBV6-5 and TRBJ1-3; D may be TRBD1 (6 bases). CDR1 is MNHEY and CDR2 is SVGAGI in the germline V gene. V shed 7 bases and J shed 4 bases, with 17 bases lying between them. The CDR3 is 15 amino acids. The CDR3 coding sequence is TGTGCCAGCATGGTAGACCAGGGGTCAGGAAACACCATATATTTT. It translates to CASMVDQGSGNTIYF.

V gene TRBV7-2 combines with J gene TRBJ2-3; 9 nucleotides line up with TRBD2. This CDR3 has 16 residues. The J segment lost 6 bases and the V segment lost 5 bases, leaving 12 bases of the junction unmatched. The germline gives CDR1 SGHTA, CDR2 FQGNSA. CDR3 amino acids: CASSQSLRGGPDTQYF. Written as DNA, the CDR3 is TGTGCCAGCAGCCAGTCCCTGCGGGGGGGCCCGGATACGCAGTATTTT.

A single count supports this clone. The chain combines TRBV15 with TRBJ2-7; 10 bases are a match to TRBD1. The V and J ends lost 1 base and 2 bases, in that order; junction bases with no gene match: 5. The CDR3 length is 16 residues. CDR1 is LNHNV and CDR2 is YYDKDF in the germline V gene (reference sequence). In DNA form, the CDR3 reads TGTGCCACCAGCAGAGTGCGGACAGGGGGAGCCTACGAGCAGTACTTC. Its protein product is CATSRVRTGGAYEQYF.

The rearrangement joins TRBV5-1 to TRBJ2-1; 8 bases are shared with TRBD1. After removal of 4 bases from V and 7 bases from J, the junction contained 7 bases not matched to a gene. The V gene's germline CDR1 is SGHRS and CDR2 YFSETQ. The CDR3 consists of 14 residues. The CDR3 here is CASSTRQGRNEQFF. CDR3 in DNA: TGCGCCAGCAGCACCCGACAGGGGAGGAATGAGCAGTTCTTC.

The V gene is TRBV5-4, the J gene TRBJ1-1, with 10 bases aligning to TRBD1. The CDR3 length is 15 residues. V dropped 4 bases and J dropped 10; count of bases not matched to a gene: 13. Germline assignment: CDR1 SGHNT and CDR2 YYREEE (reference sequence). CDR3 sequence reads: CASSRTRTGGDGAFF. In DNA form, the CDR3 reads TGTGCCAGCAGCCGGACTCGGACAGGGGGAGATGGAGCTTTCTTT.

The chain links TRBV25-1 to TRBJ2-1; 9 bases align to TRBD1. The CDR3 consists of 14 residues. Trimming cost V 4 bases and J 9 bases; bases outside gene matches: 7. CDR1 and CDR2 from the germline V gene are MGHDK and SYGVNS. The DNA of the CDR3 is TGTGCCAGCAGTGGATGGACAGGGGAATTTGAGCAGTTCTTC. Translated: CASSGWTGEFEQFF.

The CDR3 region has the DNA TGTGCCAGCAGCCAAGCCACAGCTATCTACGAGCAGTACTTC. Protein product: CASSQATAIYEQYF. The gene calls are TRBV3-1 (or the pseudogene TRBV3-2) and TRBJ2-7; D call uncertain. The CDR3 consists of 14 residues. Trimming left V 1 base short and J 3 bases short, with 10 bases between. Per germline, CDR1 LGHDT and CDR2 YNNKEL (reference sequence).

The chain is built from TRBV10-1 and TRBJ2-3, with D hard to call. CDR1 WNHNN and CDR2 SYGVQD come from the germline V gene (reference sequence). Trimming removed 6 bases from V and 2 bases from J, with 18 bases in between. The CDR3 runs to 16 residues. CDR3 nucleotides: TGCGCCAGCAGCTCTGGGCCAGAACATAACACAGATACGCAGTATTTT. It translates to CASSSGPEHNTDTQYF.

This chain connects TRBV2 to TRBJ2-2, with 7 bases fitting TRBD1. With V trimmed by 1 base and J by 0 bases, 11 bases remained unmatched. This CDR3 spans 19 amino acids. Germline CDR1 is SNHLY and CDR2 is FYNNEI. The CDR3 spells CASSEVGPGQLSNTGELFF. CDR3 DNA sequence: TGTGCCAGCAGTGAAGTAGGGCCGGGACAGCTTTCGAACACCGGGGAGCTGTTTTTT.

This clone was detected once. The J gene is TRBJ2-1, the V gene TRBV2; 12 nucleotides line up with TRBD1. The CDR3 consists of 16 residues. Germline trimming cut 8 bases from V and 4 bases from J; bases unmatched to any gene: 9. Germline assignment: CDR1 SNHLY and CDR2 FYNNEI. CDR3 DNA sequence: TGTGCCAGCGAACCGGGACAGGGGGCGAATTACAATGAGCAGTTCTTC. It codes for CASEPGQGANYNEQFF.

The gene calls are TRBV12-5 and TRBJ2-3; a possible D gene is TRBD2 (6 bases). Germline V gene lookup returns CDR1 LGHNT and CDR2 FRNRAP. This CDR3 spans 10 amino acids. V lost 8 bases and J 6 bases, leaving 6 bases between the germline ends. The CDR3 DNA sequence: TGTGCTAGTCGGGGGGATACGCAGTATTTT. Its translation: CASRGDTQYF.

This clone showed up just once. The chain links TRBV18 to TRBJ2-1; tentative D call: TRBD1 (6 bases). The CDR3 length is 15 residues. The germline V gene encodes CDR1 KGHSH and CDR2 LQKENI. V shed 5 bases and J shed 1 base, with 12 bases lying between them. CDR3 loop: CASSAGAGSYNEQFF. The CDR3 DNA is TGTGCCAGCTCAGCAGGGGCAGGGTCCTACAATGAGCAGTTCTTC.

The chain recombines TRBV28 with TRBJ1-5; D call uncertain. Per the germline V gene, CDR1 is MDHEN and CDR2 is SYDVKM. V was cut by 2 bases and J by 0 bases, with 8 bases left in between. The CDR3 is 15 amino acids. The CDR3 bases are TGTGCCAGCAGTTTAGGTGACTTTAGCAATCAGCCCCAGCATTTT. This sequence encodes CASSLGDFSNQPQHF. Supplemented by reference TRBV28 and TRBJ1-5, the full variable domain reads DVKVTQSSRYLVKRTGEKVFLECVQDMDHENMFWYRQDPGLGLRLIYFSYDVKMKEKGDIPEGYSVSREKKERFSLILESASTNQTSMYLCASSLGDFSNQPQHFGDGTRLSIL.

Turning to this clone: One end of the junction is discordant with germline, which a read error may explain. V usage is TRBV7-7 and J usage is TRBJ2-1, with 7 bases matching TRBD2. This CDR3 contains 16 residues. Looked up from germline, CDR1 is SSHAT and CDR2 is FNYEAQ (reference sequence). CDR3: CASSLGGGRLYNEQFF. DNA of the CDR3: TGTGCTAGCAGCCTGGGGGGGGGACGGCTATACAATGAGCAGTTCTTC.

The J gene is TRBJ2-5, the V gene TRBV6-5; 7 nucleotides agree with TRBD1. After removal of 6 bases from V and 2 bases from J, the junction contained 6 bases not matched to a gene. This CDR3 is 14 amino acids long. Germline V gives CDR1 MNHEY, CDR2 SVGAGI. The CDR3 sequence: CASRNRDSQETQYF. In DNA form, the CDR3 reads TGTGCCAGCAGGAACCGGGACAGTCAAGAGACCCAGTACTTC.